These 8 T cell receptor beta chains came from one sample sequenced in a study of vaccination and CD4 T cells after COVID-19 (dated by TCRdb to between 2021 and 2024). Library preparation was by PCR. Sequenced using an Illumina iSeq 100. DNA from cultured CD4+ T cells underwent TCR sequencing with the Oncomine TCR Beta short-read assay at the Johns Hopkins FTIC core. TCRdb's own reprocessing of the public reads used fastp at Q25 and MiXCR and kept productive beta chains. CDR3 protein duplicates are merged, each entry listing the most common genes and DNA. Recorded for this sample are some 11,000 distinct CDR3 sequences; roughly 60% of them occurred a single time. Of the sample, around 8% falls within the top ten clones. In the paper's terms, the treatment or condition label means: roughly ten-day PBMC culture with coronavirus spike peptide pools or control peptides (ViraFEST assay). The antigens for these receptors are not known.

The sample comprised CD4+ T cells from blood, cultured in vitro. Receptors were obtained from a human donor who had recovered from COVID-19.

The chain combines TRBV29-1 with TRBJ2-3; no reliable D call. The V gene's germline CDR1 is SQVTM and CDR2 ANQGSEA. The CDR3 extends over 11 amino acids. Trimming shortened V by 3 bases and J by 7 bases, and 8 bases separated the two germline ends. In DNA form, the CDR3 reads TGCAGCGTTGATATGGAGCATACGCAGTATTTT. It specifies CSVDMEHTQYF.

The chain carries TRBV27 and TRBJ2-3, with 12 bases lining up with TRBD2. J gave up 2 bases and V 2 bases, and 14 bases lay outside the gene matches. Germline values: CDR1 MNHEY, CDR2 SMNVEV (reference sequence). The CDR3 runs 20 residues. The CDR3 spells CASSLNFWTSGIHHTDTQYF. The CDR3 DNA is TGTGCCAGCAGTTTAAATTTCTGGACTAGCGGGATCCACCACACAGATACGCAGTATTTT.

J is TRBJ2-2 and V is TRBV2; no definite D call. Germline-derived CDR1 and CDR2 are SNHLY and FYNNEI. V lost 2 bases, J lost 0 bases, and 10 bases lay in between. The CDR3 contains 16 residues. The CDR3 nucleotides read TGTGCCAGCAGTGAATCACGGACCACGAACACCGGGGAGCTGTTTTTT. It codes for CASSESRTTNTGELFF.

The rearrangement links TRBV15 to TRBJ2-1; no clear D gene. Looked up from germline, CDR1 is LNHNV and CDR2 is YYDKDF (reference sequence). V was trimmed by 1 base and J by 1 base, leaving 5 bases between them. This CDR3 region has 14 residues. CDR3 DNA sequence: TGTGCCACCAGCAGAGGAGGATCCTACAATGAGCAGTTCTTC. Protein product: CATSRGGSYNEQFF.

This chain joins TRBV2 and TRBJ2-5; TRBD2 is a possible D gene (6 bases). Germline V gene data show CDR1 as SNHLY and CDR2 as FYNNEI. V shed 5 bases and J shed 2 bases, with 12 bases lying between them. The CDR3 contains 14 residues. This CDR3 is CASSPTSPQETQYF. The CDR3 DNA sequence: TGTGCCAGCAGTCCCACTAGCCCTCAAGAGACCCAGTACTTC.

The rearrangement uses TRBV19 and TRBJ1-5; tentatively, D is TRBD1 (6 bases). The CDR3 is made up of 14 amino acids. The germline V and J ends were trimmed by 3 bases and 5 bases, with 11 bases remaining between them. The germline CDR1 and CDR2 sequences are LNHDA and SQIVND (reference sequence). In nucleotides, the CDR3 is TGTGCCAGTAGTATTTCGCCAGGGGATCAGCCCCAGCATTTT. Translation gives CASSISPGDQPQHF.

The rearrangement uses TRBV6-2 or TRBV6-3 and TRBJ2-5, with 14 positions matching TRBD2. Germline V lookup: CDR1 MNHEY, CDR2 SVGEGT. CDR3 length: 16 amino acids. The junction had 7 bases not matched to a gene; V was cut back by 6 bases and J by 4 bases. CDR3 in amino acids: CASSYGTSGSRETQYF. The CDR3 DNA sequence: TGTGCCAGCAGCTACGGGACTAGCGGGAGTAGAGAGACCCAGTACTTC.

The chain has TRBV6-1 and TRBJ1-5; TRBD1 agrees at 7 bases. V trimming: 7 bases; J trimming: 5 bases; junction bases outside the gene matches: 11. This CDR3 spans 15 amino acids. In germline, CDR1 is MNHNS, CDR2 SASEGT. The CDR3, as DNA: TGTGCCAGCAACAACAGGGGATTTGGCGATCAGCCCCAGCATTTT. Protein product: CASNNRGFGDQPQHF.